The clone carrying this T cell receptor beta chain was counted ten times or more. As yet, its antigen is unknown. This sample was taken from a study of T-cell reconstitution after alpha-beta-depleted transplantation in children. Regarding the study as a whole: A year had passed since transplant, and T-cell counts and diversity by then came mostly from newly produced T cells.

V was trimmed by 1 base and J by 1 base, leaving 7 bases between them. This CDR3 is 15 amino acids long. Germline V gene lookup returns CDR1 MNHEY and CDR2 SMNVEV (reference sequence). TCRbeta library preparation incorporated unique molecular identifiers. MiXCR was run by TCRdb on the PCR reads, yielding one entry per CDR3 protein. The sample consists of 350,000 to 500,000 distinct CDR3 sequences, 43% of them appearing once. This chain links TRBV27 with TRBJ2-2, with D maybe TRBD1 (5 bases). Sequenced material: PBMCs, taken before TCRalphabeta/CD19-depleted stem cell transplant. This clonotype originated in a girl aged 2 to 10 with aplastic anemia, due to receive a stem cell transplant. This CDR3 reads CASSLWTQNTGELFF. DNA for the CDR3: TGTGCCAGCAGTTTATGGACACAGAACACCGGGGAGCTGTTTTTT.